This entry lists 17 T cell receptor beta chains sequenced from one sample in a study of T-cell reconstitution after alpha-beta-depleted transplantation in children. The library targeted TCRbeta and was prepared with unique molecular identifiers. MiXCR, run by TCRdb on the PCR reads, gives a single entry per CDR3 protein. The sample has about 600,000 distinct CDR3 sequences; over 9.5% are singletons. Sequenced material: PBMCs from the stem cell graft donor, taken from the stem cell graft. Receptors were obtained from a human donor who donated a stem cell graft to a child with acute myeloid leukemia.

This clonotype was counted only a few times. The chain links TRBV5-4 to TRBJ2-7, with D perhaps matching TRBD2 (6 bases). This CDR3 has 15 residues. The V gene's germline CDR1 is SGHNT and CDR2 YYREEE (reference sequence). The germline V and J ends were trimmed by 4 bases and 6 bases, with 20 bases remaining between them. The CDR3 is CASSASGLGFGEQYF. CDR3 nucleotides: TGTGCCAGCAGCGCTTCGGGACTGGGGTTCGGCGAGCAGTACTTC.

This clonotype was picked up many times. The gene calls are TRBV28 and TRBJ2-7; D not resolved. The CDR3 has 10 residues. CDR1 is MDHEN, CDR2 SYDVKM, per germline. The V end was cut by 6 bases, the J end by 3 bases, with 3 bases between. The CDR3: CASRNYEQYF. The CDR3 nucleotides are TGTGCCAGCAGGAACTACGAGCAGTACTTC.

This clonotype has just a few counts. This rearrangement joins TRBV12-3 or TRBV12-4 to TRBJ1-5; no reliable D call. Trimming pared 4 bases from V and 6 bases from J, leaving 10 bases between. This CDR3 contains 13 residues. The DNA for the CDR3 is TGTGCCAGCAGTTCGCAGAGGTTTCAGCCCCAGCATTTT. Translating it yields CASSSQRFQPQHF.

This chain links TRBV29-1 with TRBJ2-7; D is possibly TRBD1 or TRBD2 (5 bases each). Between the trimmed V and J ends, which lost 6 bases and 6 bases, there was a span of 15 bases. The CDR3 has 12 amino acids. From germline, CDR1 is SQVTM and CDR2 ANQGSEA. CDR3 protein: CSVADGGGEQYF. The CDR3 bases are TGCAGCGTGGCGGACGGTGGGGGCGAGCAGTACTTC.

In its sample, this clonotype was seen a few times. The V gene is TRBV10-3, the J gene TRBJ2-7, with D possibly matching TRBD1 (6 bases). This CDR3 has 13 amino acids. The ends were cut back, 6 bases at V and 3 bases at J, with 12 bases in the middle. The germline V gene encodes CDR1 ENHRY and CDR2 SYGVKD. The CDR3 loop is CAISDGQNYEQYF. DNA for the CDR3: TGTGCCATCAGCGACGGACAGAACTACGAGCAGTACTTC.

This clonotype was counted a few times. The chain links TRBV3-1 to TRBJ2-7; TRBD2 might be the D (6 bases). Trimming cost V 4 bases and J 2 bases, with 18 bases left between them. The CDR3 loop spans 16 amino acids. Germline values: CDR1 LGHDT, CDR2 YNNKEL (reference sequence). For the CDR3, the DNA is TGTGCCAGCAGCCCGCGGGACGCTTTGCTGGCCTACGAGCAGTACTTC. Translating it yields CASSPRDALLAYEQYF.

This clonotype was picked up a small number of times. The chain is built from TRBV29-1 and TRBJ2-7; 8 positions agree with TRBD1. J lost 0 bases, V lost 7 bases, and 8 bases had no gene match. The CDR3 has 14 residues. Per germline, CDR1 SQVTM and CDR2 ANQGSEA. The CDR3 reads CSAGGTGFSYEQYF. CDR3 nucleotide sequence: TGCAGCGCCGGCGGGACAGGTTTCTCCTACGAGCAGTACTTC.

The chain couples TRBV5-8 to TRBJ2-1; TRBD1 aligns across 7 bases. The V gene's germline CDR1 is SGHTS and CDR2 YDEGEE. V was pared by 6 bases and J by 2 bases, with 8 bases of the junction left unmatched. The CDR3 spans 15 residues. As DNA, the CDR3 is TGTGCCAGCACCCCGGACAGGAGTACCTACAATGAGCAGTTCTTC. This gives the protein CASTPDRSTYNEQFF.

The chain has TRBV29-1 and TRBJ2-3, with D perhaps matching TRBD2 (6 bases). The CDR3 has 14 residues. Looked up from germline, CDR1 is SQVTM and CDR2 is ANQGSEA. Trimming removed 4 bases at V and 4 bases at J, with 15 bases between. CDR3 amino acids: CSVGGVGAPDTQYF. DNA of the CDR3: TGCAGCGTTGGGGGGGTAGGGGCCCCAGATACGCAGTATTTT.

This clonotype was recorded at least ten times. The V call is TRBV12-3 or TRBV12-4, the J call TRBJ2-3, with D unresolved. The CDR3 extends over 15 amino acids. Between the trimmed V and J ends, which lost 0 bases and 6 bases, there was a span of 13 bases. The CDR3 bases are TGTGCCAGCAGTTTAGCCTCTGGGGTTGAGGATACGCAGTATTTT. The encoded protein is CASSLASGVEDTQYF.

This clonotype was picked up many times. V usage is TRBV10-3 and J usage is TRBJ2-7; 7 positions agree with TRBD1. Looked up from germline, CDR1 is ENHRY and CDR2 is SYGVKD. Germline trimming cut 2 bases from V and 2 bases from J; bases unmatched to any gene: 6. The length of the CDR3 is 15 residues. As DNA, the CDR3 is TGTGCCATCAGTGAGGAACAGGGGTTAACCTACGAGCAGTACTTC. Translating it yields CAISEEQGLTYEQYF.

This clonotype came up a few times. J is TRBJ2-2 and V is TRBV3-1; D is uncertain. The CDR3 has 17 residues. V shed 1 base and J shed 5 bases, with 17 bases lying between them. Germline assignment: CDR1 LGHDT and CDR2 YNNKEL (reference sequence). CDR3 DNA sequence: TGTGCCAGCAGCCAAGTAGGTGTCTCCGAAGTAACCGGGGAGCTGTTTTTT. Amino acid sequence: CASSQVGVSEVTGELFF. The variable domain in full, with the rest retrieved from reference TRBV3-1 and TRBJ2-2, is DTAVSQTPKYLVTQMGNDKSIKCEQNLGHDTMYWYKQDSKKFLKIMFSYNNKELIINETVPNRFSPKSPDKAHLNLHINSLELGDSAVYFCASSQVGVSEVTGELFFGEGSRLTVL.

This clonotype came up many times. The rearrangement uses TRBV6-2 or TRBV6-3 and TRBJ2-2; 8 positions match TRBD2. In germline, CDR1 is MNHEY, CDR2 SVGEGT. CDR3 length: 15 residues. The ends lost 10 bases at V and 1 base at J; junction bases unmatched: 8. DNA for the CDR3: TGTGCCACGATACTAGCGGAGTGGAACACCGGGGAGCTGTTTTTT. Its protein product is CATILAEWNTGELFF.

This clonotype has ten or more counts. The J gene is TRBJ2-2, the V gene TRBV7-2; D is undetermined. From germline, CDR1 is SGHTA and CDR2 FQGNSA. V was cut by 5 bases and J by 7 bases, with 17 bases left in between. This CDR3 is 15 amino acids long. The CDR3 coding sequence is TGTGCCAGCAGCCCCGACCCCCTCAATGGCGGGGAGCTGTTTTTT. Encoded protein: CASSPDPLNGGELFF. The complete variable domain, with remaining parts taken from reference TRBV7-2 and TRBJ2-2, reads GAGVSQSPSNKVTEKGKDVELRCDPISGHTALYWYRQSLGQGLEFLIYFQGNSAPDKSGLPSDRFSAERTGGSVSTLTIQRTQQEDSAVYLCASSPDPLNGGELFFGEGSRLTVL.

This clonotype was recorded many times. The chain carries TRBV3-1 and TRBJ2-1, with D perhaps TRBD1 (6 bases). The CDR3 is made up of 15 amino acids. CDR1 and CDR2 from the germline V gene are LGHDT and YNNKEL (reference sequence). Between the trimmed V and J ends, which lost 1 base and 10 bases, there was a span of 17 bases. The DNA for the CDR3 is TGTGCCAGCAGCCAAGCATGGGGGCCCTTGACGGAGCAGTTCTTC. It is translated as CASSQAWGPLTEQFF.

This clonotype was recorded many times. The chain has TRBV29-1 and TRBJ1-1; no reliable D call. V was clipped by 7 bases and J by 0 bases, with 15 bases between them. Germline loops: CDR1 SQVTM, CDR2 ANQGSEA. The CDR3 length is 14 residues. The CDR3 here is CSADPFGLNTEAFF. The CDR3 DNA follows: TGCAGCGCTGACCCTTTCGGTTTGAACACTGAAGCTTTCTTT. The full variable domain, completed using reference TRBV29-1 and TRBJ1-1, is SAVISQKPSRDICQRGTSLTIQCQVDSQVTMMFWYRQQPGQSLTLIATANQGSEATYESGFVIDKFPISRPNLTFSTLTVSNMSPEDSSIYLCSADPFGLNTEAFFGQGTRLTVV.

J is TRBJ2-3 and V is TRBV20-1, with 8 bases lining up with TRBD2. J gave up 5 bases and V 0 bases, and 7 bases lay outside the gene matches. From germline, CDR1 is DFQATT and CDR2 SNEGSKA (reference sequence). The CDR3 contains 15 residues. The chain's CDR3 is CSARDRLAPGDTQYF. DNA of the CDR3: TGCAGTGCTAGAGATCGACTAGCGCCTGGAGATACGCAGTATTTT.